Each of the 23 T cell receptor beta chains below was sequenced from the same sample in a study of blood T cells in healthy people across ages. Sample-barcoded 5' priming and a J-beta primer mix drove a second PCR of roughly 6 to 12 cycles. MiXCR, applied by TCRdb to the 5' RACE reads, yields one record per CDR3 protein. The data show approximately 830,000 distinct CDR3 sequences, 55% to 65% seen once. The sequenced material came from blood. The source of these receptors is a man in his thirties or forties in good health.

The rearrangement joins TRBV28 to TRBJ2-5, with TRBD2 identical over 9 bases. V was clipped by 7 bases and J by 4 bases; unmatched bases: 13. The CDR3 has 16 residues. The germline V gene encodes CDR1 MDHEN and CDR2 SYDVKM. CDR3 region: CASTPEERGEGETQYF. The CDR3 region has the DNA TGTGCCAGCACCCCGGAGGAGCGGGGGGAGGGAGAGACCCAGTACTTC.

This chain links TRBV29-1 with TRBJ2-7; 10 bases map to TRBD2. J gave up 3 bases and V 5 bases, and 13 bases lay outside the gene matches. The CDR3 has 16 amino acids. Germline V gene lookup returns CDR1 SQVTM and CDR2 ANQGSEA. CDR3: CSVPPVLAGINYEQYF. The CDR3 nucleotides are TGCAGCGTTCCCCCGGTACTAGCGGGGATTAACTACGAGCAGTACTTC.

The rearrangement links TRBV6-5 to TRBJ2-7, with D possibly being TRBD2 (6 bases). V lost 0 bases to trimming and J lost 2 bases, with 11 bases between them. The CDR3 length is 15 residues. The germline V gene encodes CDR1 MNHEY and CDR2 SVGAGI. The CDR3: CASSYSRDPPYEQYF. The DNA of the CDR3 is TGTGCCAGCAGTTACTCGCGGGACCCACCCTACGAGCAGTACTTC.

The chain combines TRBV18 with TRBJ1-4, with D possibly matching TRBD1 (5 bases). Germline V gene data show CDR1 as KGHSH and CDR2 as LQKENI. Trimming removed 4 bases from V and 8 bases from J, with 11 bases in between. This CDR3 comprises 13 residues. The CDR3 region is CASSRGIEEKLFF. As DNA, the CDR3 is TGTGCCAGCTCACGGGGGATAGAAGAAAAACTGTTTTTT.

The chain's CDR3 is CASSQVEGRETQYF. As DNA, the CDR3 is TGCGCCAGCAGCCAAGTGGAGGGGAGGGAGACCCAGTACTTC. The rearrangement links TRBV4-3 to TRBJ2-5; tentative D call: TRBD2 (6 bases). Germline CDR1 is LGHNA and CDR2 is YSLEER. V was trimmed by 1 base and J by 5 bases, leaving 11 bases between them. The CDR3 spans 14 residues.

Concerning this clonotype itself: Since a much larger clone is just one base distant, this may be a read error. This chain connects TRBV12-3 or TRBV12-4 to TRBJ2-5; D unclear. The CDR3 sequence is 13 residues long. V was cut by 5 bases and J by 5 bases, with 12 bases left in between. For the CDR3, the DNA is TGTGCCAGCAGTGTAGGTAGCTTCGAGACCCAGTACTTC. Translated: CASSVGSFETQYF.

This chain's CDR3 is CASSIGTYSAKNIQYF. CDR3 nucleotide sequence: TGCGCCAGCAGCATCGGGACCTACTCAGCCAAAAACATTCAGTACTTC. The chain joins TRBV5-1 to TRBJ2-4; TRBD1 or TRBD2 may be the D gene (5 bases each). Trimming removed 4 bases from V and 0 bases from J, with 14 bases in between. CDR1 SGHRS and CDR2 YFSETQ come from the germline V gene. This CDR3 has 16 residues.

This clonotype was seen many times. V is TRBV12-3 or TRBV12-4 and J is TRBJ1-4; a weak D match, TRBD1 (5 bases). CDR3 length: 14 amino acids. Trimming shortened V by 2 bases and J by 5 bases, and 9 bases separated the two germline ends. Here the CDR3 reads CASSLQGLNEKLFF. The CDR3 DNA is TGTGCCAGCAGTTTACAGGGTCTAAATGAAAAACTGTTTTTT.

This chain joins TRBV20-1 and TRBJ1-1, with D perhaps matching TRBD1 (6 bases). The V end was cut by 1 base, the J end by 7 bases, with 13 bases between. The germline V gene has CDR1 DFQATT and CDR2 SNEGSKA (reference sequence). This CDR3 is built from 13 residues. Written as DNA, the CDR3 is TGCAGTGCTAGAGGGGCAGGGGTTGGTGAAGCTTTCTTT. Residues: CSARGAGVGEAFF.

About this clonotype itself: One junction end disagrees with the germline gene, perhaps due to a read error. The chain has TRBV15 and TRBJ2-7, with 10 bases that match TRBD1. The CDR3 runs to 15 residues. Germline lookup yields CDR1 LNHNV and CDR2 YYDKDF (reference sequence). CDR3 in DNA: TGTGCCACCAACAGAACCGGGACAGGGGTCGACGAGCAGTACTTC. Translated, it gives CATNRTGTGVDEQYF.

Regarding this clonotype: Sequence at one end of the junction differs from germline and may be a read error. The V and J genes are TRBV12-3 or TRBV12-4 and TRBJ1-2; D is ambiguous. This CDR3 has 12 residues. The CDR3 protein is CAGSNSDYGYTF. CDR3 bases: TGTGCCGGCAGCAATTCGGACTATGGCTACACCTTC.

The rearrangement joins TRBV9 to TRBJ1-1; tentatively, D is TRBD1 (6 bases). Trimming removed 0 bases from V and 7 bases from J, with 13 bases in between. This CDR3 is built from 14 residues. The germline V gene has CDR1 SGDLS and CDR2 YYNGEE. CDR3 nucleotides: TGTGCCAGCAGCGTAGCGCCCCAACAGGGTGAAGCTTTCTTT. Its translation is CASSVAPQQGEAFF.

The rearrangement links TRBV29-1 to TRBJ2-1; D possibly corresponds to TRBD2 (5 bases). The CDR3 is made up of 10 amino acids. V lost 4 bases to trimming and J lost 13 bases, with 11 bases between them. Germline CDR1 is SQVTM and CDR2 is ANQGSEA. The CDR3 DNA reads as TGCAGCGTTGTCTATCGGGAACAGTTCTTC. Its protein product is CSVVYREQFF.

The V and J genes are TRBV29-1 and TRBJ1-2; D remains ambiguous. The CDR3 extends over 12 amino acids. Trimming took 8 bases from V and 3 from J, leaving 13 bases between them. Germline CDR1 SQVTM, CDR2 ANQGSEA. In nucleotides, the CDR3 is TGCAGCCTCCAAGGTCCTGACTATGGCTACACCTTC. It translates to CSLQGPDYGYTF.

This clonotype came up a few times. The chain links TRBV7-2 to TRBJ2-4; D not certain. Matching the DNA end better, TRBJ2-7 makes the J call doubtful. The CDR3 sequence is 14 residues long. Germline CDR1 SGHTA, CDR2 FQGNSA. CDR3 protein: CASSLDGSNYEQYF. In nucleotides, the CDR3 is TGTGCCAGCAGCTTAGACGGCAGTAACTACGAGCAGTACTTC.

This clonotype showed up just a few times. The chain uses TRBV9 and TRBJ2-3; weak D call: TRBD2 (5 bases). The CDR3 has 15 amino acids. Deletions cut 0 bases from V and 4 bases from J, with 12 bases between. Germline assignment: CDR1 SGDLS and CDR2 YYNGEE. The CDR3 sequence is CASSVGISAPDTQYF. The CDR3 DNA sequence: TGTGCCAGCAGCGTAGGTATTAGCGCCCCAGATACGCAGTATTTT.

The V and J genes are TRBV20-1 and TRBJ2-1, with D possibly matching TRBD1 (6 bases). The germline V and J ends were trimmed by 3 bases and 3 bases, with 9 bases remaining between them. Germline V lookup: CDR1 DFQATT, CDR2 SNEGSKA (reference sequence). This CDR3 region has 13 residues. CDR3: CSARTGHYNEQFF. The CDR3 nucleotides read TGCAGTGCTAGGACAGGACACTACAATGAGCAGTTCTTC.

The DNA of the CDR3 is TGCGCCAGCAGCGGACAGGGGGCAGGCTACACCTTC. It encodes CASSGQGAGYTF. This chain links TRBV4-3 with TRBJ1-2, with 11 nucleotides matching TRBD1. V was clipped by 5 bases and J by 8 bases; unmatched bases: 1. The CDR3 runs to 12 residues. Germline V CDR1 and CDR2: LGHNA, YSLEER.

There are a few counts of this clonotype. This chain connects TRBV24-1 to TRBJ2-1; 9 bases are a match to TRBD2. J lost 10 bases, V lost 7 bases, and 4 bases had no gene match. The CDR3 runs to 12 residues. The germline V gene has CDR1 KGHDR and CDR2 SFDVKD. The CDR3 region is CATRGLAREQFF. CDR3 bases: TGTGCCACCAGGGGACTAGCAAGGGAGCAGTTCTTC.

V usage is TRBV7-3 and J usage is TRBJ2-1; 13 bases agree with TRBD2. The CDR3 has 15 residues. V gave up 5 bases and J gave up 6 bases; unmatched junction bases: 4. CDR1 SGHTA and CDR2 FQGTGA come from the germline V gene. The DNA of the CDR3 is TGTGCCAGCAGCATCACTAGCGGGGGGGCCAATGAGCAGTTCTTC. Translated, it gives CASSITSGGANEQFF.

Only a few counts were recorded for this clonotype. The chain couples TRBV29-1 to TRBJ1-1; D is unresolved. Per germline, CDR1 SQVTM and CDR2 ANQGSEA. The CDR3 runs 13 residues. Trimming removed 5 bases from V and 1 base from J, with 11 bases in between. CDR3 nucleotides: TGCAGCGTTCGTTTTCAGAGGAACACTGAAGCTTTCTTT. It codes for CSVRFQRNTEAFF.

This chain joins TRBV12-3 or TRBV12-4 and TRBJ1-6, with D unresolved. Trimming pared 3 bases from V and 5 bases from J, leaving 8 bases between. This CDR3 spans 14 amino acids. This CDR3 reads CASSFRRDNSPLHF. DNA of the CDR3: TGTGCCAGCAGTTTCAGGCGGGATAATTCACCCCTCCACTTT.

The J gene is TRBJ2-5, the V gene TRBV11-3; tentative D call: TRBD1 (6 bases). Trimming left V 5 bases short and J 2 bases short, with 12 bases between. The CDR3 sequence is 14 residues long. In germline, CDR1 is SGHNT, CDR2 YENEEA. Written as DNA, the CDR3 is TGTGCCAGCAGCGTCATAGGGGGTCAAGAGACCCAGTACTTC. It translates to CASSVIGGQETQYF. The full variable domain, its missing parts supplied by reference TRBV11-3 and TRBJ2-5, is EAGVVQSPRYKIIEKKQPVAFWCNPISGHNTLYWYLQNLGQGPELLIRYENEEAVDDSQLPKDRFSAERLKGVDSTLKIQPAELGDSAVYLCASSVIGGQETQYFGPGTRLLVL.